This T cell receptor beta chain was sequenced for a study of cytomegalovirus exposure and HLA in healthy donors (dated by TCRdb to between 2016 and 2019). At the level of the whole study: According to a later analysis, one platform produced both the roughly 130 validation repertoires and the 666 repertoires of the first cohort. The study aimed to test whether cataloging public T cell receptors could reveal signatures of past pathogen exposure. A separate validation cohort of 100 to 150 different subjects was used in addition to the roughly 700-subject first cohort. To predict cytomegalovirus infection status, the study brought together high-throughput TCR immunosequencing, statistical association of individual TCRs with disease status, and machine learning. General conclusions and limits of the study: The authors suggested that the approach could potentially be generalized to other disease states and immunological phenotypes. Most TCR sequences were seen in very few donors, while some public TCRs were found in many individuals. Subsequent analysis determined that TCRs grouped into clusters in the first cohort also showed a tendency toward co-occurrence across the roughly 120 validation repertoires, and roughly 95% of cluster scores exceeded 0. In vitro tests confirmed that three of the cytomegalovirus-associated TCR beta chains recognize cytomegalovirus antigens. In both the original and validation cohorts, the classifier was reported to diagnose cytomegalovirus status with high specificity and sensitivity. The validation cohort had no HLA typing available for a later analysis, so co-occurrence within that cohort was assessed over all 110 or so repertoires. The study listed 164 TCR beta chains as associated with cytomegalovirus.

The donors belonged to the validation cohort of over a hundred subjects, which was separate from the approximately 610-subject first cohort. A note on this clone: Its antigen remains undetermined. Nothing much larger sits one base from this clone, and base qualities are not available.

Library preparation employed the immunoSEQ multiplex PCR assay. The original pipeline was this. A statistical classification framework was developed to diagnose cytomegalovirus status using the catalog of TCR beta chain sequences. TCRdb provides this immuneACCESS table in a form limited to in-frame rearrangements. Some clones are lacking; in checked studies, under half of them reflect an unresolved V gene, and why the rest are absent is not known. V and J calls and clone size are given by that table; D and trimming were obtained from the DNA. The sample table shows roughly 120,000 clones, and roughly 88% are seen once. The ten most abundant clones make up around 1.9% of the sample. Taken from cysteine to phenylalanine, the CDR3 has 15 residues. Only the CDR3 DNA stays, 45 bases, in frame from base 1. The V and J ends are trimmed by 3 bases and 5 bases, leaving 17 bases between them. The germline V gene encodes CDR1 LGHNA and CDR2 YSLEER.

The source material was PBMCs. The V gene is TRBV4-3 and the J gene is TRBJ2-7, with no confidently assigned D gene. This receptor was obtained from a man between 18 and 29 years old in good health and CMV-seronegative. The CDR3 sequence is CASSQEPRPLNEQYF. The nucleotide sequence is TGCGCCAGCAGCCAGGAGCCACGCCCGCTGAACGAGCAGTACTTC.